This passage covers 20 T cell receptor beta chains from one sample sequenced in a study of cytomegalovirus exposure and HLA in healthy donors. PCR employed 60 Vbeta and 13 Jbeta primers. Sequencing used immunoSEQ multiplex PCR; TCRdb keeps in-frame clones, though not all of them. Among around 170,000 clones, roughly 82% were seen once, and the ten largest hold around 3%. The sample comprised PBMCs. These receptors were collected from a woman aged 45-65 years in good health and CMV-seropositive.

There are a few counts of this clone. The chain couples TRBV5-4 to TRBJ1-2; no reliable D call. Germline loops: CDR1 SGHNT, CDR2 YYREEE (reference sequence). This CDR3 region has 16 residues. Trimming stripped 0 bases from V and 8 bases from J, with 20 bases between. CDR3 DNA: TGTGCCAGCAGCTTGGCCTCGGGGTTGAGGAGCGGGGGCTACACCTTC. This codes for CASSLASGLRSGGYTF.

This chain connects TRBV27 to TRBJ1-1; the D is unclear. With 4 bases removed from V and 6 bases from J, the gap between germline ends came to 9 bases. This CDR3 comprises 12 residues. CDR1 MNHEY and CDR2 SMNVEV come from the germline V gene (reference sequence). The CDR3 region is CASSYPGAEAFF. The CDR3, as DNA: TGTGCCAGCAGTTACCCCGGGGCTGAAGCTTTCTTT.

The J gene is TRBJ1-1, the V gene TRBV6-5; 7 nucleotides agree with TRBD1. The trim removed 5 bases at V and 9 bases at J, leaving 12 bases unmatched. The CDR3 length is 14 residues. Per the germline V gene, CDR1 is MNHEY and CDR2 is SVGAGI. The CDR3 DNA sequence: TGTGCCAGCAGTAATTCTGGACAGGTACAACAAGCTTTCTTT. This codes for CASSNSGQVQQAFF.

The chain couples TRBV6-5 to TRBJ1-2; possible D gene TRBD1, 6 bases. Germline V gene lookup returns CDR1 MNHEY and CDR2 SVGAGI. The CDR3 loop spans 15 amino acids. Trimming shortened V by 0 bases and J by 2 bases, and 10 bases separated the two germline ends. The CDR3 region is CASSYSVTGNYGYTF. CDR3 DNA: TGTGCCAGCAGTTACTCGGTAACAGGGAACTATGGCTACACCTTC.

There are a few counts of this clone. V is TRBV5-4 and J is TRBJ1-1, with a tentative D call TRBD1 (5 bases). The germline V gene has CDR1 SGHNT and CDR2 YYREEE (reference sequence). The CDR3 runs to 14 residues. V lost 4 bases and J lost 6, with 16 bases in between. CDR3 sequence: CASSPTQGRAEAFF. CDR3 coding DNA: TGTGCCAGCAGCCCGACGCAGGGTAGGGCTGAAGCTTTCTTT.

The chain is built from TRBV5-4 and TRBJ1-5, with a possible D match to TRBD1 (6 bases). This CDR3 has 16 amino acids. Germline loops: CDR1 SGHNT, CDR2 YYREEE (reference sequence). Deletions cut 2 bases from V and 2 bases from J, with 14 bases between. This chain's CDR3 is CASSFGQNLRNQPQHF. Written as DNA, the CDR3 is TGTGCCAGCAGCTTTGGACAGAATCTGCGCAATCAGCCCCAGCATTTT.

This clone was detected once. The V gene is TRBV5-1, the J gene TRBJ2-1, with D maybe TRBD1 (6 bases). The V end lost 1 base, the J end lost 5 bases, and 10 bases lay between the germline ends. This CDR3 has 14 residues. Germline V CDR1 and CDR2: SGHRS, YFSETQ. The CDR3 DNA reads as TGCGCCAGCAGCTTGAGAGGGACAAACAATGAGCAGTTCTTC. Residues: CASSLRGTNNEQFF.

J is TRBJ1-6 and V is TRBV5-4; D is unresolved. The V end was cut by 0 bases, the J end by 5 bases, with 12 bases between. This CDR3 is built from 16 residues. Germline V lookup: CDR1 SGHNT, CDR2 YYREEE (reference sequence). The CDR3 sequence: CASSLGGLRNNSPLHF. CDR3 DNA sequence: TGTGCCAGCAGCTTGGGTGGGCTACGGAATAATTCACCCCTCCACTTT.

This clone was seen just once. The CDR3: CSAFEETQYF. CDR3 nucleotides: TGCAGTGCTTTTGAGGAGACCCAGTACTTC. This sequence joins TRBV20-1 and TRBJ2-5; the D is unclear. Germline V CDR1 and CDR2: DFQATT, SNEGSKA (reference sequence). The CDR3 consists of 10 residues. V was trimmed by 5 bases and J by 5 bases, leaving 6 bases between them.

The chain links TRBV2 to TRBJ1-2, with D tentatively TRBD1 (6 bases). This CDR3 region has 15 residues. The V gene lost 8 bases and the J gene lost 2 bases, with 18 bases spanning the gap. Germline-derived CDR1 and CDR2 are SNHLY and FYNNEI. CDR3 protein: CASEEQGLLNYGYTF. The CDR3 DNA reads TGTGCCAGCGAAGAACAGGGTTTGTTAAACTATGGCTACACCTTC.

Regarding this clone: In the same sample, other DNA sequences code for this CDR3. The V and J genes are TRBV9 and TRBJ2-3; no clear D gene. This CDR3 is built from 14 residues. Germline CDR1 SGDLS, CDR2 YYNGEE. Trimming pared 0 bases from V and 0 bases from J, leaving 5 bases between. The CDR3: CASSVGPSTDTQYF. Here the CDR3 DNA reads TGTGCCAGCAGCGTAGGTCCGAGCACAGATACGCAGTATTTT.

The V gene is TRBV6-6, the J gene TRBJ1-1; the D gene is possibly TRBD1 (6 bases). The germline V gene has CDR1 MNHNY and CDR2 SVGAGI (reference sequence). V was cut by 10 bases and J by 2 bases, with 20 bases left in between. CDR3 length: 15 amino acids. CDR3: CATRRGQPGNTEAFF. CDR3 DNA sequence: TGTGCCACGCGGCGGGGGCAGCCAGGAAACACTGAAGCTTTCTTT.

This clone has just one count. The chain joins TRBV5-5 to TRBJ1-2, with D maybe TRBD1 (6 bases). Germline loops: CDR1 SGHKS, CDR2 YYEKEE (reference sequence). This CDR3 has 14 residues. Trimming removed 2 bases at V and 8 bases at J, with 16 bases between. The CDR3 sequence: CASSLEQGDEGYTF. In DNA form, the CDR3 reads TGTGCCAGCAGCTTAGAACAGGGTGATGAAGGCTACACCTTC.

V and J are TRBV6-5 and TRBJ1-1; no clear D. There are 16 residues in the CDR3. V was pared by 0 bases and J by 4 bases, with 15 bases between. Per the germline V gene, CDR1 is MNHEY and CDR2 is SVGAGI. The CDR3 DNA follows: TGTGCCAGCAGTTACTCGGAGGGCGCCGGGAGCACTGAAGCTTTCTTT. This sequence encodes CASSYSEGAGSTEAFF.

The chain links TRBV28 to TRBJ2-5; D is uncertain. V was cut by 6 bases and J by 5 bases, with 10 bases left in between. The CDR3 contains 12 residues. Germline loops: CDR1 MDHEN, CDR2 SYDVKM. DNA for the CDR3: TGTGCCAGCAGCCCCAGTACGGAGACCCAGTACTTC. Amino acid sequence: CASSPSTETQYF.

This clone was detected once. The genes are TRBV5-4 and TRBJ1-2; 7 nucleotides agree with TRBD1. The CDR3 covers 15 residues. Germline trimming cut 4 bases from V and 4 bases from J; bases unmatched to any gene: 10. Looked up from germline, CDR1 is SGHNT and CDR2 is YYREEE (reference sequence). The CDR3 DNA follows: TGTGCCAGCAGCCTACGGTCCAGGGGGACCTATGGCTACACCTTC. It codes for CASSLRSRGTYGYTF.

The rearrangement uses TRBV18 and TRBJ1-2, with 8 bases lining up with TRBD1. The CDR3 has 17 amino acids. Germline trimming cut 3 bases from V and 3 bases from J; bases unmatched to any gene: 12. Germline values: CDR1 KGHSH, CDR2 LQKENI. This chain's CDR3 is CASSPQGELTGDYGYTF. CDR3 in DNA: TGTGCCAGCTCACCGCAGGGGGAATTGACAGGGGACTATGGCTACACCTTC.

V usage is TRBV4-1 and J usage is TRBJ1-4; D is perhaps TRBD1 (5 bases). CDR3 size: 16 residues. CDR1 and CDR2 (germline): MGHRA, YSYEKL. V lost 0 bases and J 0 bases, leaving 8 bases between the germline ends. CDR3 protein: CASSQDMTATNEKLFF. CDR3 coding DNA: TGCGCCAGCAGCCAAGATATGACAGCAACTAATGAAAAACTGTTTTTT.

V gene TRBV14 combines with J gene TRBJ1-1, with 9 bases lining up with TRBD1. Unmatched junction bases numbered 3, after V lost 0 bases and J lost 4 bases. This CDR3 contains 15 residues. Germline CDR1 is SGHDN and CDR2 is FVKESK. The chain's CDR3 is CASSQEDRGSTEAFF. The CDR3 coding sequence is TGTGCCAGCAGCCAAGAAGACAGGGGGAGCACTGAAGCTTTCTTT.

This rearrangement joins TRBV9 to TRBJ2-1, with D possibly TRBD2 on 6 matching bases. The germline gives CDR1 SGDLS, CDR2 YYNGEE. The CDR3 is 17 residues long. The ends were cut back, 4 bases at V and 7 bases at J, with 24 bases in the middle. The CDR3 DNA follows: TGTGCCAGCAGCCTTAGGGGTGGGCGGGGCTCCTGGAATGAGCAGTTCTTC. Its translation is CASSLRGGRGSWNEQFF.